A single sample gave rise to the 29 T cell receptor beta chains below, sequenced in a study of shared clonotypes between healthy human individuals. Some clones are missing from TCRdb's copy, which holds only in-frame ones; the method was immunoSEQ multiplex PCR. This sample has around 940,000 clones, with approximately 80% found just once. The sample consisted of memory CD4+ T cells sorted from blood. Subset meaning: CD45RA-negative fraction. Receptors were obtained from a man between 18 and 29 years old in good health.

The chain employs TRBV5-8 and TRBJ2-7, with D tentatively TRBD2 (5 bases). V was clipped by 5 bases and J by 4 bases, with 13 bases between them. The CDR3 consists of 13 residues. The germline gives CDR1 SGHTS, CDR2 YDEGEE. The DNA of the CDR3 is TGTGCCAGCAGTTGGAGGTTTCGTTACGAGCAGTACTTC. Translating gives CASSWRFRYEQYF.

Worth noting for this clone: The limits of the CDR3 on the DNA are not certain, so only TCRdb's listed CDR3 is given. The chain links TRBV30 to TRBJ1-3. The CDR3 numbers 14 amino acids, ends counted. Looked up from germline, CDR1 is GTSNPN and CDR2 is SVGIG (reference sequence). Here the CDR3 reads CAWGVGATGSTVYF.

The chain couples TRBV5-6 to TRBJ2-3; TRBD2 aligns across 15 bases. The CDR3 is 19 amino acids. V lost 4 bases, J lost 0 bases, and 9 bases stayed unmatched. Germline CDR1 and CDR2: SGHDT and YYEEEE. Here the CDR3 DNA reads TGTGCCAGCAGCCTGGGACTAGCGGGGGGTTTTTCTAGCACAGATACGCAGTATTTT. Protein: CASSLGLAGGFSSTDTQYF. The full variable domain, in which reference TRBV5-6 and TRBJ2-3 provide the parts outside the CDR3, is DAGVTQSPTHLIKTRGQQVTLRCSPKSGHDTVSWYQQALGQGPQFIFQYYEEEERQRGNFPDRFSGHQFPNYSSELNVNALLLGDSALYLCASSLGLAGGFSSTDTQYFGPGTRLTVL.

V usage is TRBV5-1 and J usage is TRBJ1-4, with a weak D call TRBD1 (6 bases). Germline loops: CDR1 SGHRS, CDR2 YFSETQ. The V end lost 4 bases, the J end lost 4 bases, and 11 bases lay between the germline ends. The CDR3 has 14 amino acids. CDR3 DNA: TGCGCCAGCAGCCAAACAGGGCATAATGAAAAACTGTTTTTT. Translated: CASSQTGHNEKLFF.

The rearrangement joins TRBV9 to TRBJ1-1, with 7 positions matching TRBD1. The V segment lost 3 bases and the J segment 2 bases; nucleotides outside the gene matches: 7. Germline lookup yields CDR1 SGDLS and CDR2 YYNGEE. The CDR3 has 15 amino acids. The CDR3 protein is CASSALRQGNTEAFF. The DNA for the CDR3 is TGTGCCAGCAGCGCCTTAAGACAGGGTAACACTGAAGCTTTCTTT.

About this clone itself: Other DNA sequences in this specimen translate into the identical CDR3. The V and J genes are TRBV18 and TRBJ2-3; D gene uncertain. Trimming took off 4 bases at V and 0 bases at J, with 5 bases between the two ends. Germline assignment: CDR1 KGHSH and CDR2 LQKENI. CDR3 length: 13 amino acids. In DNA, the CDR3 is TGTGCCAGCTCACTTACTAGCACAGATACGCAGTATTTT. Encoded protein: CASSLTSTDTQYF.

In this sample, this clone turned up many times. The gene calls are TRBV18 and TRBJ1-1; 9 nucleotides agree with TRBD1. The CDR3 consists of 15 residues. The germline V gene encodes CDR1 KGHSH and CDR2 LQKENI. Germline trimming cut 3 bases from V and 1 base from J; bases unmatched to any gene: 3. CDR3 region: CASSPKGQGNTEAFF. The CDR3, as DNA: TGTGCCAGCTCACCCAAGGGACAGGGGAACACTGAAGCTTTCTTT.

The chain couples TRBV5-4 to TRBJ2-5; D call uncertain. This CDR3 comprises 13 residues. Germline V gene data show CDR1 as SGHNT and CDR2 as YYREEE (reference sequence). The V end was cut by 4 bases, the J end by 0 bases, with 7 bases between. The CDR3 reads CASSNFDQETQYF. DNA for the CDR3: TGTGCCAGCAGCAACTTCGACCAAGAGACCCAGTACTTC.

This chain joins TRBV6-5 and TRBJ1-2; D not resolved. With 0 bases removed from V and 4 bases from J, the gap between germline ends came to 9 bases. The CDR3 covers 14 residues. CDR1 and CDR2 (germline): MNHEY, SVGAGI. CDR3: CASSYSKAGYGYTF. CDR3 bases: TGTGCCAGCAGTTACTCGAAAGCAGGCTATGGCTACACCTTC.

The rearrangement uses TRBV4-1 and TRBJ2-7; D possibly corresponds to TRBD1 (5 bases). With 7 bases removed from V and 3 bases from J, the gap between germline ends came to 16 bases. The CDR3 sequence is 14 residues long. Per the germline V gene, CDR1 is MGHRA and CDR2 is YSYEKL. The CDR3 spells CASTAPGRDYEQYF. The CDR3 DNA reads TGCGCCAGCACCGCCCCTGGCAGGGACTACGAGCAGTACTTC.

This chain joins TRBV11-2 and TRBJ1-1; 7 bases map to TRBD1. Germline CDR1 is SGHAT and CDR2 is FQNNGV. This CDR3 is built from 16 residues. The J segment lost 0 bases and the V segment lost 3 bases, leaving 7 bases of the junction unmatched. The CDR3 DNA is TGTGCCAGCAGCTTCAACAGGGGTGGGATGAACACTGAAGCTTTCTTT. Protein sequence: CASSFNRGGMNTEAFF.

This chain joins TRBV10-1 and TRBJ1-5; D remains ambiguous. V was clipped by 1 base and J by 7 bases, with 8 bases between them. Germline CDR1 and CDR2: WNHNN and SYGVQD (reference sequence). CDR3 length: 13 residues. In nucleotides, the CDR3 is TGCGCCAGCAGTGAGTACGTGGACCAGCCCCAGCATTTT. It codes for CASSEYVDQPQHF.

The chain links TRBV29-1 to TRBJ2-1; 10 positions agree with TRBD1. From germline, CDR1 is SQVTM and CDR2 ANQGSEA. J gave up 10 bases and V 4 bases, and 7 bases lay outside the gene matches. The CDR3 is 13 amino acids. The CDR3 sequence: CSVVPGTGAEQFF. CDR3 in DNA: TGCAGCGTTGTTCCCGGGACAGGGGCCGAGCAGTTCTTC.

The chain links TRBV6-5 to TRBJ1-1, with 8 bases lining up with TRBD1. Germline CDR1 MNHEY, CDR2 SVGAGI. J gave up 6 bases and V 6 bases, and 6 bases lay outside the gene matches. The CDR3 covers 13 residues. As DNA, the CDR3 is TGTGCCAGCAGCAAGACAGGGGTGGCTGAAGCTTTCTTT. As protein: CASSKTGVAEAFF.

The chain combines TRBV6-1 with TRBJ2-7, with a tentative D call TRBD2 (6 bases). Germline CDR1 reads MNHNS; CDR2 reads SASEGT. V lost 5 bases and J 2 bases, leaving 13 bases between the germline ends. This CDR3 has 14 residues. This CDR3 is CASSLGGTPYEQYF. CDR3 nucleotides: TGTGCCAGCAGTCTGGGCGGGACCCCCTACGAGCAGTACTTC.

A note on this clone: Other nucleotide sequences from this sample produce the same CDR3. The chain is built from TRBV20-1 and TRBJ2-7; D ambiguous. The CDR3 spans 11 residues. V shed 1 base and J shed 7 bases, with 8 bases lying between them. Germline loops: CDR1 DFQATT, CDR2 SNEGSKA (reference sequence). Written as DNA, the CDR3 is TGCAGTGCTAGAGTAGCAGTAGAGCAGTACTTC. This sequence encodes CSARVAVEQYF.

The rearrangement joins TRBV6-5 to TRBJ1-1; possibly TRBD1 for D (5 bases). The germline CDR1 and CDR2 sequences are MNHEY and SVGAGI. CDR3 length equals 15 residues. V was cut by 0 bases and J by 6 bases, with 14 bases left in between. CDR3 nucleotide sequence: TGTGCCAGCAGTTACTCGGGCGGGGGTCGTTCTGAAGCTTTCTTT. Its protein is CASSYSGGGRSEAFF.

Only a few counts were recorded for this clone. The rearrangement uses TRBV5-4 and TRBJ2-1, with 7 bases lining up with TRBD2. V shed 4 bases, J shed 4 bases, and the junction held 11 bases outside the gene matches. The CDR3 spans 16 residues. Germline CDR1 reads SGHNT; CDR2 reads YYREEE (reference sequence). This CDR3 reads CASSLRVTSEYNEQFF. The CDR3 nucleotides are TGTGCCAGCAGCCTAAGGGTTACTAGCGAGTACAATGAGCAGTTCTTC.

The CDR3 reads CASSSLLDTQYF. In nucleotides, the CDR3 is TGTGCCAGCAGCTCCCTCTTAGATACGCAGTATTTT. V and J are TRBV7-9 and TRBJ2-3; D is ambiguous. The CDR3 has 12 amino acids. The V end lost 4 bases, the J end lost 5 bases, and 7 bases lay between the germline ends. Germline V lookup: CDR1 SEHNR, CDR2 FQNEAQ (reference sequence).

The chain employs TRBV19 and TRBJ1-5; D might be TRBD1 (5 bases). The CDR3 runs to 14 residues. With 6 bases removed from V and 11 bases from J, the gap between germline ends came to 20 bases. The germline V gene has CDR1 LNHDA and CDR2 SQIVND (reference sequence). This chain's CDR3 is CASSPGTLGGAQHF. CDR3 coding DNA: TGTGCCAGTAGCCCAGGGACTCTCGGGGGAGCCCAGCATTTT.

The V call is TRBV27, the J call TRBJ2-1; no firm D call. Germline V gene sequence: CDR1 MNHEY, CDR2 SMNVEV (reference sequence). V was clipped by 7 bases and J by 0 bases, with 13 bases between them. The CDR3 contains 15 residues. CDR3 loop: CASTPMESSYNEQFF. The CDR3 nucleotides read TGTGCCAGCACCCCAATGGAAAGCTCCTACAATGAGCAGTTCTTC.

V usage is TRBV5-1 and J usage is TRBJ1-2; the D gene is possibly TRBD1 (5 bases). This CDR3 is built from 15 residues. V shed 0 bases and J shed 4 bases, with 13 bases lying between them. From germline, CDR1 is SGHRS and CDR2 YFSETQ. In DNA, the CDR3 is TGCGCCAGCAGCTTGGCCGGGGCGGCCGCCTATGGCTACACCTTC. Translation: CASSLAGAAAYGYTF.

Of note for this clone: This may arise from a read error, as a much more abundant clone is one base away. The same CDR3 can be traced to other DNA sequences in this sample. The V call is TRBV11-2, the J call TRBJ1-1; D is undetermined. The CDR3 loop spans 12 amino acids. Looked up from germline, CDR1 is SGHAT and CDR2 is FQNNGV. The ends were cut back, 2 bases at V and 1 base at J, with 2 bases in the middle. The CDR3, as DNA: TGTGCCAGCAGCTTAAGGAACACTGAAGCTTTCTTT. Its protein product is CASSLRNTEAFF.

This clone appeared a few times. V usage is TRBV10-3 and J usage is TRBJ1-5, with a possible D match to TRBD1 (6 bases). This CDR3 comprises 14 residues. The germline gives CDR1 ENHRY, CDR2 SYGVKD. Trimming left V 4 bases short and J 6 bases short, with 13 bases between. The CDR3 spells CAISAGGEGQPQHF. In DNA, the CDR3 is TGTGCCATCAGTGCTGGGGGCGAAGGTCAGCCCCAGCATTTT.

The chain combines TRBV5-8 with TRBJ1-2; no clear D. Deletions cut 0 bases from V and 8 bases from J, with 11 bases between. Germline lookup yields CDR1 SGHTS and CDR2 YDEGEE. CDR3 length: 13 residues. Here the CDR3 DNA reads TGTGCCAGCAGCTTGGCCCGGGGAGGCGGCTACACCTTC. It specifies CASSLARGGGYTF.

Many counts were recorded for this clone. V usage is TRBV4-3 and J usage is TRBJ2-7; D is ambiguous. The V end lost 4 bases, the J end lost 0 bases, and 13 bases lay between the germline ends. The CDR3 spans 15 residues. The germline V gene has CDR1 LGHNA and CDR2 YSLEER. The CDR3 DNA reads as TGCGCCAGCAGCCGGGATCCCCAGCCCTCCTACGAGCAGTACTTC. Its translation: CASSRDPQPSYEQYF.

V is TRBV29-1 and J is TRBJ1-1, with D hard to call. CDR1 SQVTM and CDR2 ANQGSEA come from the germline V gene. The CDR3 runs to 14 residues. V was clipped by 8 bases and J by 1 base, with 17 bases between them. This chain's CDR3 is CSFKPELQNTEAFF. Here the CDR3 DNA reads TGCAGCTTTAAACCGGAATTACAGAACACTGAAGCTTTCTTT.

The chain uses TRBV30 and TRBJ1-3; D is unresolved. Per germline, CDR1 GTSNPN and CDR2 SVGIG (reference sequence). The CDR3 is 12 residues long. V lost 5 bases, J lost 6 bases, and 11 bases lay in between. This CDR3 reads CAWGRDPNTIYF. For the CDR3, the DNA is TGTGCCTGGGGAAGGGATCCAAACACCATATATTTT.

This chain joins TRBV7-2 and TRBJ2-7; tentatively, D is TRBD1 (6 bases). The CDR3 totals 12 residues. The V end was cut by 5 bases, the J end by 5 bases, with 10 bases between. The germline gives CDR1 SGHTA, CDR2 FQGNSA. The CDR3 bases are TGTGCCAGCAGCCTGGACAGCGACGAGCAGTACTTC. Translating it yields CASSLDSDEQYF.